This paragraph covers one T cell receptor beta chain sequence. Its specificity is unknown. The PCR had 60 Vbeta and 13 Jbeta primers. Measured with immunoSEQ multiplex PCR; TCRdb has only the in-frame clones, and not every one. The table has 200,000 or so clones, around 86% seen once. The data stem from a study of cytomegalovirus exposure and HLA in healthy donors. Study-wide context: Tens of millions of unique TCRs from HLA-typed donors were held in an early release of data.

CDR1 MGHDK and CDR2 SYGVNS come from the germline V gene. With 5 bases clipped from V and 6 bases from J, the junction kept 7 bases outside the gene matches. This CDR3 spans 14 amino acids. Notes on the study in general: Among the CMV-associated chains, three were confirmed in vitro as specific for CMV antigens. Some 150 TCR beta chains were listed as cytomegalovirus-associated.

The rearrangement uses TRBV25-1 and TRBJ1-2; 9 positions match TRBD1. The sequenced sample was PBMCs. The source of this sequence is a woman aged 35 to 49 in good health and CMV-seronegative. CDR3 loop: CASSSQGTGNGYTF. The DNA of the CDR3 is TGTGCCAGCAGTTCTCAAGGGACAGGGAATGGCTACACCTTC.